The 8 T cell receptor beta chains reported below all come from one sample, sequenced in a study of blood T cells in healthy people across ages (dated by TCRdb to the mid-2010s). Preparation of the library involved 5' RACE. TCRdb records Illumina HiSeq 2500 as the sequencer. The second PCR ran for about 6 to 12 cycles and used a J-beta primer mix along with a sample-barcoded 5' primer. The public reads were run again by TCRdb, first through fastp at Q25 and then through MiXCR, and only productive beta chains were kept. Every distinct CDR3 protein forms one entry, paired with its most common genes and DNA. For this sample there are around 1.5 million distinct CDR3 sequences; approximately 60% appear just once. The ten largest clones capture 5.5% to 8% of the sample. The sequenced sample was blood. These receptors were obtained from a man aged 18 to 30 in good health.

Only a few counts were recorded for this clonotype. The V call is TRBV6-5, the J call TRBJ1-1; D is unclear. The V gene's germline CDR1 is MNHEY and CDR2 SVGAGI. This CDR3 spans 13 amino acids. V lost 2 bases to trimming and J lost 1 base, with 5 bases between them. As DNA, the CDR3 is TGTGCCAGCAGTTACGGCTCGAACACTGAAGCTTTCTTT. It codes for CASSYGSNTEAFF.

As DNA, the CDR3 is TGTGCCAGCGGACGTTCGGCAGGGACCTACGAGCAGTACTTC. The encoded protein is CASGRSAGTYEQYF. This sequence joins TRBV3-1 and TRBJ2-7, with a weak D call TRBD1 (5 bases). This CDR3 has 14 amino acids. Germline V gene sequence: CDR1 LGHDT, CDR2 YNNKEL (reference sequence). Trimming stripped 8 bases from V and 2 bases from J, with 16 bases between.

The rearrangement joins TRBV11-2 to TRBJ2-2; D ambiguous. CDR3 size: 15 residues. V shed 0 bases and J shed 3 bases, with 8 bases lying between them. The germline V gene encodes CDR1 SGHAT and CDR2 FQNNGV. In DNA, the CDR3 is TGTGCCAGCAGCTTAGATCTCGGGTACACCGGGGAGCTGTTTTTT. Its protein is CASSLDLGYTGELFF.

The gene calls are TRBV29-1 and TRBJ1-1, with TRBD1 as a possible D gene (6 bases). The CDR3 spans 14 residues. V was clipped by 4 bases and J by 1 base, with 13 bases between them. Germline V gives CDR1 SQVTM, CDR2 ANQGSEA. Written as DNA, the CDR3 is TGCAGCGTTGTCCCGACACAGGGGAACACTGAAGCTTTCTTT. Amino acids: CSVVPTQGNTEAFF.

The chain combines TRBV20-1 with TRBJ2-7, with unresolved D. The CDR3 extends over 13 amino acids. CDR1 and CDR2 (germline): DFQATT, SNEGSKA (reference sequence). Trimming pared 5 bases from V and 2 bases from J, leaving 13 bases between. CDR3 in amino acids: CSAVGSYTYEQYF. CDR3 nucleotides: TGCAGTGCTGTTGGATCCTACACCTACGAGCAGTACTTC.

This chain uses TRBV12-3 or TRBV12-4 with TRBJ1-2; the D gene is possibly TRBD1 (5 bases). V lost 5 bases and J 6 bases, leaving 13 bases between the germline ends. CDR3 length equals 13 residues. The CDR3 here is CASSPRDGDGYTF. The CDR3 region has the DNA TGTGCCAGCAGTCCGAGGGACGGGGATGGCTACACCTTC.

V gene TRBV14 combines with J gene TRBJ2-3; D is unresolved. The CDR3 runs to 15 residues. The germline V and J ends were trimmed by 4 bases and 3 bases, with 14 bases remaining between them. Looked up from germline, CDR1 is SGHDN and CDR2 is FVKESK. CDR3 DNA sequence: TGTGCCAGCAGCCCCCTGTGGAACCCTACAGATACGCAGTATTTT. Amino acid sequence: CASSPLWNPTDTQYF. Filled out from reference TRBV14 and TRBJ2-3, the complete variable domain reads EAGVTQFPSHSVIEKGQTVTLRCDPISGHDNLYWYRRVMGKEIKFLLHFVKESKQDESGMPNNRFLAERTGGTYSTLKVQPAELEDSGVYFCASSPLWNPTDTQYFGPGTRLTVL.

This clonotype came up a few times. V gene TRBV11-2 combines with J gene TRBJ2-6, with TRBD2 as a possible D gene (5 bases). The CDR3 runs to 16 residues. CDR1 and CDR2 from the germline V gene are SGHAT and FQNNGV. V was shortened by 3 bases and J by 1 base, with 10 bases between the two germline ends. The CDR3 protein is CASSLSTSSGANVLTF. The CDR3 DNA reads TGTGCCAGCAGCTTGTCTACTAGTTCTGGGGCCAACGTCCTGACTTTC.